Listed below are T cell receptor beta chains from one sample, sequenced in a study of T cell responses to AZD1222 COVID-19 vaccine. The assay was immunoSEQ multiplex PCR, and TCRdb's table has in-frame clones only and misses some. In the table there are roughly 66,000 clones, roughly 82% of which are singletons. The sample here was peripheral blood, taken on day 0 of AZD1222 vaccination. The receptors were gathered from an adult in good health. CDR3s include the opening cysteine and the closing phenylalanine or tryptophan. D genes are given only for firm matches. Rows may omit the clone size; those that give it use once, few, many or a size class.

abundance: few; j_gene: TRBJ2-3; v_gene: TRBV7-9; d_gene: NA; CDR3aa: CASSPAREDTQYF; CDR3nt: TGTGCCAGCAGCCCCGCACGGGAAGATACGCAGTATTTT
abundance: NA; j_gene: TRBJ1-3; v_gene: TRBV15; d_gene: TRBD1; CDR3aa: CATSRDTGAGNTIYF; CDR3nt: TGTGCCACCAGCAGAGATACAGGGGCGGGAAACACCATATATTTT
abundance: NA; j_gene: TRBJ1-3; v_gene: TRBV2; d_gene: NA; CDR3aa: CASSERTGNTIYF; CDR3nt: TGTGCCAGCAGTGAAAGGACAGGAAACACCATATATTTT
abundance: few; j_gene: TRBJ2-5; v_gene: TRBV7-3; d_gene: NA; CDR3aa: CASSPGRGAGETQYF; CDR3nt: TGTGCCAGCAGTCCCGGTCGCGGGGCAGGGGAGACCCAGTACTTC
abundance: NA; j_gene: TRBJ1-4; v_gene: TRBV4-1; d_gene: NA; CDR3aa: CASSPVGEAEKLFF; CDR3nt: TGCGCCAGCAGCCCGGTGGGCGAGGCTGAAAAACTGTTTTTT
abundance: NA; j_gene: TRBJ1-2; v_gene: TRBV29-1; d_gene: TRBD1; CDR3aa: CSAEAGTGGAAGYTF; CDR3nt: TGCAGCGCCGAGGCCGGGACAGGGGGCGCGGCTGGCTACACCTTC
abundance: few; j_gene: TRBJ1-2; v_gene: TRBV4-2; d_gene: NA; CDR3aa: CASQMALGSEYGYTF; CDR3nt: TGTGCCAGCCAAATGGCCCTCGGGTCAGAATATGGCTACACCTTC
abundance: NA; j_gene: TRBJ2-5; v_gene: TRBV15; d_gene: NA; CDR3aa: CATSRDVGGASETQYF; CDR3nt: TGTGCCACCAGCAGAGATGTTGGGGGGGCCTCCGAGACCCAGTACTTC
abundance: NA; j_gene: TRBJ2-1; v_gene: TRBV7-9; d_gene: NA; CDR3aa: CAWGNEQFF; CDR3nt: TGTGCCTGGGGGAATGAGCAGTTCTTC
abundance: NA; j_gene: TRBJ1-4; v_gene: TRBV5-1; d_gene: NA; CDR3aa: CASSLAAGGRGEKLFF; CDR3nt: TGCGCCAGCAGCTTGGCCGCCGGGGGCAGGGGTGAAAAACTGTTTTTT
abundance: NA; j_gene: TRBJ1-2; v_gene: TRBV16; d_gene: NA; CDR3aa: CASSRNQDSYGYTF; CDR3nt: TGTGCCAGCAGCCGAAATCAGGACAGCTATGGCTACACCTTC
abundance: NA; j_gene: TRBJ1-1; v_gene: TRBV24-1; d_gene: NA; CDR3aa: CATSDRGTGTEAFF; CDR3nt: TGTGCCACCAGTGATAGGGGGACCGGGACTGAAGCTTTCTTT
abundance: few; j_gene: TRBJ2-1; v_gene: TRBV5-4; d_gene: NA; CDR3aa: CASSSGTRVYEQFF; CDR3nt: TGTGCCAGCAGCTCCGGGACTCGTGTTTATGAGCAGTTCTTC
abundance: medium-sized; j_gene: TRBJ1-5; v_gene: TRBV6-2/TRBV6-3; d_gene: NA; CDR3aa: CASSHDSVPEPQHF; CDR3nt: TGTGCCAGCAGCCACGACAGCGTCCCGGAGCCCCAGCATTTT
abundance: few; j_gene: TRBJ2-2; v_gene: TRBV5-1; d_gene: TRBD2; CDR3aa: CASSTERGGRTGELFF; CDR3nt: TGCGCCAGCAGCACCGAGCGGGGGGGCCGCACCGGGGAGCTGTTTTTT
abundance: NA; j_gene: TRBJ2-3; v_gene: TRBV9; d_gene: NA; CDR3aa: CASSLLGTDTQYF; CDR3nt: TGTGCCAGCAGCTTGCTGGGCACAGATACGCAGTATTTT
abundance: NA; j_gene: TRBJ1-6; v_gene: TRBV11-2; d_gene: NA; CDR3aa: CASSLVGNSPLHF; CDR3nt: TGTGCCAGCAGCTTAGTTGGGAATTCACCCCTCCACTTT
abundance: NA; j_gene: TRBJ2-2; v_gene: TRBV29-1; d_gene: TRBD1; CDR3aa: CSVDTGGTGELFF; CDR3nt: TGCAGCGTTGATACAGGGGGCACCGGGGAGCTGTTTTTT
abundance: NA; j_gene: TRBJ2-1; v_gene: TRBV7-3; d_gene: NA; CDR3aa: CASSFGQETYNEQFF; CDR3nt: TGTGCCAGCAGCTTTGGGCAGGAGACGTACAATGAGCAGTTCTTC
abundance: NA; j_gene: TRBJ2-7; v_gene: TRBV7-2; d_gene: TRBD2; CDR3aa: CASSFPGTSGGEQYF; CDR3nt: TGTGCCAGCAGCTTCCCCGGGACTAGCGGTGGGGAGCAGTACTTC
abundance: NA; j_gene: TRBJ1-2; v_gene: TRBV14; d_gene: NA; CDR3aa: CASSQDAGAGGYTF; CDR3nt: TGTGCCAGCAGCCAAGATGCGGGGGCGGGTGGCTACACCTTC
abundance: NA; j_gene: TRBJ2-7; v_gene: TRBV19; d_gene: NA; CDR3aa: CASSIRGPLGAFSSYEQYF; CDR3nt: TGTGCCAGTAGTATAAGGGGCCCACTGGGGGCATTCAGCTCCTACGAGCAGTACTTC
abundance: NA; j_gene: TRBJ1-6; v_gene: TRBV7-8; d_gene: NA; CDR3aa: CASSSPASLNSPLHF; CDR3nt: TGTGCCAGCAGCTCCCCTGCCAGTCTCAATTCACCCCTCCACTTT
abundance: NA; j_gene: TRBJ2-7; v_gene: TRBV18; d_gene: NA; CDR3aa: CASSPGQFSYEQYF; CDR3nt: TGTGCCAGCTCACCCGGACAGTTCTCCTACGAGCAGTACTTC
abundance: NA; j_gene: TRBJ1-1; v_gene: TRBV6-6; d_gene: NA; CDR3aa: CASSQGPGTEAFF; CDR3nt: TGTGCCAGCAGCCAGGGGCCCGGCACTGAAGCTTTCTTT
abundance: NA; j_gene: TRBJ2-7; v_gene: TRBV12-3/TRBV12-4; d_gene: NA; CDR3aa: CASSFLVGEQYF; CDR3nt: TGTGCCAGCAGTTTCTTGGTGGGAGAGCAGTACTTC
abundance: once; j_gene: TRBJ2-3; v_gene: TRBV5-4; d_gene: NA; CDR3aa: CASSFAGGIDTQYF; CDR3nt: TGTGCCAGCAGCTTTGCCGGGGGCATAGATACGCAGTATTTT
abundance: NA; j_gene: TRBJ2-5; v_gene: TRBV7-2; d_gene: TRBD1; CDR3aa: CASSPVGTGKQETQYF; CDR3nt: TGTGCCAGCAGCCCCGTAGGGACAGGGAAGCAGGAGACCCAGTACTTC
abundance: NA; j_gene: TRBJ1-6; v_gene: TRBV27; d_gene: TRBD1; CDR3aa: CASTNPGGWNSPLHF; CDR3nt: TGTGCCAGCACGAATCCAGGGGGCTGGAATTCACCCCTCCACTTT
abundance: NA; j_gene: TRBJ1-5; v_gene: TRBV5-8; d_gene: NA; CDR3aa: CASSRDSNQPQHF; CDR3nt: TGTGCCAGCAGCAGGGACAGCAATCAGCCCCAGCATTTT
abundance: many; j_gene: TRBJ2-4; v_gene: TRBV7-8; d_gene: NA; CDR3aa: CASSLNRGPSDIQYF; CDR3nt: TGTGCCAGCAGCCTCAACCGGGGGCCTTCTGACATTCAGTACTTC
abundance: NA; j_gene: TRBJ2-1; v_gene: TRBV7-2; d_gene: NA; CDR3aa: CASSLGLLVVNEQFF; CDR3nt: TGTGCCAGCAGCTTAGGCCTACTAGTCGTCAATGAGCAGTTCTTC
abundance: NA; j_gene: TRBJ1-5; v_gene: TRBV12-3/TRBV12-4; d_gene: NA; CDR3aa: CASSLDSAQPQHF; CDR3nt: TGTGCCAGCAGTCTAGACAGTGCCCAGCCCCAGCATTTT
abundance: NA; j_gene: TRBJ1-2; v_gene: TRBV28; d_gene: NA; CDR3aa: CASVRGQGYGYTF; CDR3nt: TGTGCCAGCGTGCGGGGGCAGGGCTATGGCTACACCTTC
abundance: NA; j_gene: TRBJ2-1; v_gene: TRBV21-1; d_gene: NA; CDR3aa: CASSTLAGVYNEQFF; CDR3nt: TGTGCCAGCAGCACCCTAGCGGGGGTTTACAATGAGCAGTTCTTC
abundance: NA; j_gene: TRBJ1-4; v_gene: TRBV5-1; d_gene: NA; CDR3aa: CASSPAGTSDEKLFF; CDR3nt: TGCGCCAGCAGCCCCGCCGGGACGTCTGATGAAAAACTGTTTTTT
abundance: NA; j_gene: TRBJ1-2; v_gene: TRBV28; d_gene: NA; CDR3aa: CASSFGAAGYTF; CDR3nt: TGTGCCAGCAGTTTTGGGGCAGCTGGCTACACCTTC
abundance: NA; j_gene: TRBJ2-3; v_gene: TRBV27; d_gene: NA; CDR3aa: CASSFLQGGEDTQYF; CDR3nt: TGTGCCAGCAGTTTCCTACAGGGAGGAGAAGATACGCAGTATTTT
abundance: NA; j_gene: TRBJ2-5; v_gene: TRBV4-3; d_gene: TRBD2; CDR3aa: CASSHVAGGQETQYF; CDR3nt: TGCGCCAGCAGCCATGTAGCGGGGGGGCAAGAGACCCAGTACTTC
abundance: few; j_gene: TRBJ2-2; v_gene: TRBV3-1/TRBV3-2; d_gene: NA; CDR3aa: CASSFHGNTGELFF; CDR3nt: TGTGCCAGCTCTTTCCATGGGAACACCGGGGAGCTGTTTTTT
abundance: NA; j_gene: TRBJ1-1; v_gene: TRBV6-5; d_gene: NA; CDR3aa: CASSTLAGGAEAFF; CDR3nt: TGTGCCAGCAGTACGCTGGCTGGGGGGGCTGAAGCTTTCTTT
abundance: NA; j_gene: TRBJ2-1; v_gene: TRBV19; d_gene: NA; CDR3aa: CASSVQAGAAYNEQFF; CDR3nt: TGTGCCAGTAGTGTACAAGCTGGGGCAGCCTACAATGAGCAGTTCTTC
abundance: NA; j_gene: TRBJ2-3; v_gene: TRBV5-6; d_gene: NA; CDR3aa: CASSLEDTQYF; CDR3nt: TGTGCCAGCAGCTTAGAAGATACGCAGTATTTT
abundance: once; j_gene: TRBJ1-1; v_gene: TRBV7-2; d_gene: NA; CDR3aa: CASSPANRNTEAFF; CDR3nt: TGTGCCAGCAGCCCCGCAAACAGGAACACTGAAGCTTTCTTT
abundance: NA; j_gene: TRBJ2-4; v_gene: TRBV2; d_gene: TRBD1; CDR3aa: CASSPDRGLAKNIQYF; CDR3nt: TGTGCCAGCAGTCCTGACAGGGGCCTAGCCAAAAACATTCAGTACTTC
abundance: NA; j_gene: TRBJ1-2; v_gene: TRBV28; d_gene: NA; CDR3aa: CASSLVDRQNGYTF; CDR3nt: TGTGCCAGCAGTTTGGTCGATAGGCAAAATGGCTACACCTTC
abundance: NA; j_gene: TRBJ1-1; v_gene: TRBV6-2/TRBV6-3; d_gene: TRBD1; CDR3aa: CASSYPTGTAFF; CDR3nt: TGTGCCAGCAGTTACCCGACAGGGACGGCTTTCTTT
abundance: NA; j_gene: TRBJ1-1; v_gene: TRBV10-3; d_gene: NA; CDR3aa: CAISATGGRTEAFF; CDR3nt: TGTGCCATCAGTGCGACAGGTGGAAGAACTGAAGCTTTCTTT
abundance: NA; j_gene: TRBJ1-2; v_gene: TRBV10-2; d_gene: NA; CDR3aa: CASSATGDYGYTF; CDR3nt: TGCGCCAGCAGTGCGACCGGGGACTATGGCTACACCTTC
abundance: NA; j_gene: TRBJ1-1; v_gene: TRBV12-5; d_gene: NA; CDR3aa: CASVREYTEAFF; CDR3nt: TGTGCTAGTGTCAGGGAATACACTGAAGCTTTCTTT
abundance: NA; j_gene: TRBJ1-2; v_gene: TRBV11-2; d_gene: TRBD1; CDR3aa: CASSTQQGYDGYTF; CDR3nt: TGTGCCAGCAGCACCCAACAGGGGTACGATGGCTACACCTTC
abundance: NA; j_gene: TRBJ2-3; v_gene: TRBV3-1/TRBV3-2; d_gene: NA; CDR3aa: CASSQDRRGIDTQYF; CDR3nt: TGTGCCAGCAGCCAAGATCGTCGGGGGATAGATACGCAGTATTTT
abundance: NA; j_gene: TRBJ2-7; v_gene: TRBV12-3/TRBV12-4; d_gene: NA; CDR3aa: CASSGISYEQYF; CDR3nt: TGTGCCAGCAGTGGTATCTCCTACGAGCAGTACTTC
abundance: NA; j_gene: TRBJ2-7; v_gene: TRBV2; d_gene: NA; CDR3aa: CASSRPGYEQYF; CDR3nt: TGTGCCAGCAGTAGACCGGGCTACGAGCAGTACTTC
abundance: NA; j_gene: TRBJ1-2; v_gene: TRBV20-1; d_gene: TRBD1; CDR3aa: CSARGGDRALF; CDR3nt: TGCAGTGCTAGAGGGGGAGACAGGGCCCTTTTC
abundance: NA; j_gene: TRBJ2-7; v_gene: TRBV10-3; d_gene: TRBD2; CDR3aa: CAISDQTRGGEYEQYF; CDR3nt: TGTGCCATCAGTGATCAGACGCGGGGGGGTGAGTACGAGCAGTACTTC
abundance: NA; j_gene: TRBJ1-2; v_gene: TRBV4-3; d_gene: NA; CDR3aa: CASSQDPGLYGYTF; CDR3nt: TGCGCCAGCAGCCAAGATCCAGGCCTCTATGGCTACACCTTC
abundance: NA; j_gene: TRBJ1-4; v_gene: TRBV4-3; d_gene: NA; CDR3aa: CASSQGRFF; CDR3nt: TGCGCCAGCAGCCAGGGGAGATTTTTT
abundance: NA; j_gene: TRBJ1-3; v_gene: TRBV15; d_gene: NA; CDR3aa: CATSRDWQGTGNTIYF; CDR3nt: TGTGCCACCAGCAGAGATTGGCAGGGAACTGGAAACACCATATATTTT